The 19 T cell receptor beta chains below all came from one sample that was sequenced in a study of cytomegalovirus exposure and HLA in healthy donors. 13 Jbeta primers and 60 Vbeta primers were used for the PCR. The table came from immunoSEQ multiplex PCR; TCRdb's copy has only in-frame clones and leaves some out. The table records tens of thousands of clones, nearly 80% of them present only once. Input material: PBMCs. These receptors were taken from a woman between 40 and 50 years old in good health and CMV-seropositive.

This clone has just a few counts. The chain has TRBV2 and TRBJ2-7; 9 bases are a match to TRBD1. The germline V gene has CDR1 SNHLY and CDR2 FYNNEI. The CDR3 runs to 13 residues. Losses at the gene ends were 9 bases for V and 5 bases for J; bases not matched to a gene: 8. The CDR3 nucleotides read TGTGCCAGGTCTCCGGGACAGGGAAACGAGCAGTACTTC. Its translation is CARSPGQGNEQYF.

This chain links TRBV19 with TRBJ1-5; D is ambiguous. The germline V gene has CDR1 LNHDA and CDR2 SQIVND (reference sequence). The CDR3 has 13 residues. The V gene lost 7 bases and the J gene lost 7 bases, with 14 bases spanning the gap. The CDR3 loop reads CASNTGLGQPQHF. CDR3 coding DNA: TGTGCCAGTAATACGGGGTTGGGGCAGCCCCAGCATTTT. The variable domain in full, with the rest retrieved from reference TRBV19 and TRBJ1-5, is DGGITQSPKYLFRKEGQNVTLSCEQNLNHDAMYWYRQDPGQGLRLIYYSQIVNDFQKGDIAEGYSVSREKKESFPLTVTSAQKNPTAFYLCASNTGLGQPQHFGDGTRLSIL.

The chain combines TRBV28 with TRBJ1-6; 10 nucleotides agree with TRBD1. The CDR3 runs to 14 residues. Unmatched junction bases numbered 6, after V lost 6 bases and J lost 10 bases. Germline V lookup: CDR1 MDHEN, CDR2 SYDVKM. The CDR3 sequence: CASRSDRGISPLHF. CDR3 coding DNA: TGTGCCAGCAGGTCGGACAGGGGGATCTCACCCCTCCACTTT.

This chain connects TRBV11-2 to TRBJ2-2; the match to TRBD2 covers 11 bases. Per the germline V gene, CDR1 is SGHAT and CDR2 is FQNNGV. The CDR3 extends over 15 amino acids. The J segment lost 3 bases and the V segment lost 4 bases, leaving 1 base of the junction unmatched. The CDR3, as DNA: TGTGCCAGCAGCTCGGGACTAGCGGACACCGGGGAGCTGTTTTTT. It yields the protein CASSSGLADTGELFF.

The rearrangement uses TRBV5-5 and TRBJ2-2; 8 nucleotides match TRBD1. The CDR3 runs 14 residues. Germline CDR1 is SGHKS and CDR2 is YYEKEE (reference sequence). Germline trimming cut 2 bases from V and 7 bases from J; bases unmatched to any gene: 4. CDR3 sequence: CASSFQGASGELFF. The CDR3, as DNA: TGTGCCAGCAGCTTCCAGGGGGCGAGCGGGGAGCTGTTTTTT.

CDR3 amino acids: CASSLTGGKGYTF. CDR3 DNA sequence: TGTGCCAGCAGCTTGACGGGGGGCAAAGGCTACACCTTC. The gene calls are TRBV5-6 and TRBJ1-2, with a possible D match to TRBD1 (6 bases). The germline V gene has CDR1 SGHDT and CDR2 YYEEEE. The CDR3 is made up of 13 amino acids. Trimming removed 1 base from V and 8 bases from J, with 12 bases in between.

The chain uses TRBV5-1 and TRBJ1-1; 9 bases align to TRBD1. CDR1 is SGHRS and CDR2 is YFSETQ in the germline V gene. The CDR3 covers 13 residues. V gave up 6 bases and J gave up 1 base; unmatched junction bases: 1. CDR3 amino acids: CASTTGGNTEAFF. In DNA, the CDR3 is TGCGCCAGCACGACAGGGGGGAACACTGAAGCTTTCTTT.

The gene calls are TRBV1 and TRBJ1-2. TRBV1 is recorded as a pseudogene. The CDR3 contains 11 residues. The CDR3 nucleotides are TGCACCAGCAGCCCCGACGGGAGCTACACCTTC. The encoded protein is CTSSPDGSYTF.

The genes are TRBV5-1 and TRBJ2-3, with D unresolved. Trimming stripped 4 bases from V and 4 bases from J, with 13 bases between. Germline V CDR1 and CDR2: SGHRS, YFSETQ. The CDR3 has 14 amino acids. Here the CDR3 DNA reads TGCGCCAGCAGCCCTCAAACATCCCCAGATACGCAGTATTTT. Translated, it gives CASSPQTSPDTQYF.

The V gene is TRBV20-1, the J gene TRBJ2-3, with unresolved D. V lost 4 bases and J 5 bases, leaving 7 bases between the germline ends. CDR1 is DFQATT and CDR2 is SNEGSKA in the germline V gene (reference sequence). This CDR3 is 11 amino acids long. CDR3 protein: CSATPKDTQYF. The CDR3 coding sequence is TGCAGTGCTACCCCCAAAGATACGCAGTATTTT.

This clone was found a few times. This chain's CDR3 is CASSFGLSDEQFF. For the CDR3, the DNA is TGTGCCAGCAGTTTTGGACTATCCGATGAGCAGTTCTTC. The chain employs TRBV27 and TRBJ2-1, with D maybe TRBD2 (6 bases). V lost 3 bases to trimming and J lost 8 bases, with 11 bases between them. The length of the CDR3 is 13 residues. Germline V CDR1 and CDR2: MNHEY, SMNVEV (reference sequence).

The chain is built from TRBV4-2 and TRBJ2-7; the D is unclear. Trimming removed 1 base at V and 4 bases at J, with 5 bases between. The CDR3 spans 12 residues. The germline CDR1 and CDR2 sequences are LGHNA and YNFKEQ. CDR3 bases: TGTGCCAGCAGCCAAGTTCATTACGAGCAGTACTTC. Translated: CASSQVHYEQYF.

The chain has TRBV4-1 and TRBJ2-7; D is perhaps TRBD1 (6 bases). Germline CDR1 is MGHRA and CDR2 is YSYEKL. The V and J ends lost 0 bases and 2 bases respectively, with 14 bases between them. This CDR3 is built from 16 residues. CDR3 amino acids: CASSQDHTGLTYEQYF. CDR3 coding DNA: TGCGCCAGCAGCCAAGATCACACAGGGCTGACCTACGAGCAGTACTTC.

The chain employs TRBV6-1 and TRBJ2-3; D might be TRBD1 (5 bases). The CDR3 spans 12 residues. V was clipped by 5 bases and J by 6 bases, with 9 bases between them. Germline loops: CDR1 MNHNS, CDR2 SASEGT. For the CDR3, the DNA is TGTGCCAGCAGTACCCACAGGGATACGCAGTATTTT. It codes for CASSTHRDTQYF.

This clone appeared a single time. The chain recombines TRBV10-1 with TRBJ1-3; 8 nucleotides line up with TRBD1. The V segment lost 7 bases and the J segment 3 bases; nucleotides outside the gene matches: 14. The CDR3 contains 17 residues. Germline V gives CDR1 WNHNN, CDR2 SYGVQD (reference sequence). The CDR3 loop is CASTLGESGGGGNTIYF. CDR3 DNA: TGCGCCAGCACTCTGGGGGAGTCAGGGGGCGGTGGAAACACCATATATTTT.

The chain combines TRBV6-5 with TRBJ2-7, with 7 bases lining up with TRBD1. The V gene's germline CDR1 is MNHEY and CDR2 SVGAGI. The CDR3 sequence is 13 residues long. The J segment lost 3 bases and the V segment lost 6 bases, leaving 5 bases of the junction unmatched. The CDR3 region is CASSRQGLYEQYF. DNA of the CDR3: TGTGCCAGCAGCAGACAGGGCCTCTACGAGCAGTACTTC.

This chain connects TRBV5-1 to TRBJ2-2; maybe TRBD1 (6 bases). Germline values: CDR1 SGHRS, CDR2 YFSETQ. V was pared by 3 bases and J by 4 bases, with 10 bases between. This CDR3 contains 14 residues. CDR3 sequence: CASSSGQTTGELFF. The CDR3 DNA is TGCGCCAGCAGCTCGGGACAAACCACCGGGGAGCTGTTTTTT. The whole variable domain, remainder taken from reference TRBV5-1 and TRBJ2-2, is KAGVTQTPRYLIKTRGQQVTLSCSPISGHRSVSWYQQTPGQGLQFLFEYFSETQRNKGNFPGRFSGRQFSNSRSEMNVSTLELGDSALYLCASSSGQTTGELFFGEGSRLTVL.

V gene TRBV5-4 combines with J gene TRBJ1-4, with D possibly being TRBD1 (6 bases). Germline assignment: CDR1 SGHNT and CDR2 YYREEE (reference sequence). V lost 3 bases and J lost 3, with 12 bases in between. The CDR3 totals 15 residues. CDR3 amino acids: CASSSTQGSNEKLFF. Written as DNA, the CDR3 is TGTGCCAGCAGCTCGACGCAGGGGTCTAATGAAAAACTGTTTTTT.

The V call is TRBV12-2, the J call TRBJ1-4. TRBV12-2 is classified as a pseudogene. This CDR3 has 16 residues. The CDR3 spells CASRLAGYALREKLFF. The CDR3 region has the DNA TGTGCAAGTCGCTTAGCGGGTTATGCGTTGCGGGAAAAACTGTTTTTT.